The entry that follows covers one T cell receptor beta chain sequence. The CDR3 has 14 residues. The V end was cut by 2 bases, the J end by 6 bases, with 14 bases between. Germline CDR1 reads SGHRS; CDR2 reads YFSETQ. During active infection, Seattle patients enrolled and were then monitored through disease. The data are from a study of blood T cell repertoires in COVID-19. In the study overall: COVID-19 samples from acute and convalescent phases originated in the United States, Italy and Spain. Nucleic acid was either cDNA or gDNA, and it came from T cells, B-cell-depleted T cells, or PBMCs.

How the authors handled the data: Estimation of nucleated cell counts relied on the amplification of reference gene primers. Data came from immunoSEQ multiplex PCR; TCRdb stores just in-frame clones and leaves some out. D and trimming were read from the DNA, whereas the V and J calls and clone size are those reported in that table. Of 48,000 or so clones listed, 85% to 90% are singletons. The rearrangement links TRBV5-1 to TRBJ1-1, with D possibly TRBD1 on 5 matching bases. Sequenced: peripheral blood. The sequence came from a woman older than 75 with COVID-19, enrolled during active disease. The CDR3 DNA reads TGCGCCAGCAGCTTAACAGGAGAAGAATCTGAAGCTTTCTTT. It translates to CASSLTGEESEAFF.